These 4 T cell receptor beta chains were all obtained from the same sample, sequenced in a study of blood T cell repertoires in COVID-19. Sequencing was performed with immunoSEQ multiplex PCR; in TCRdb, only in-frame clones are kept and a portion is missing. The sample consists of some 200,000 clones, about 91% of them appearing once. Material for sequencing was PBMCs or T cells enriched from blood (not recorded which). The origin of the receptors is a woman between 18 and 29 years old who had recovered from COVID-19.

The chain joins TRBV3-1 (or the pseudogene TRBV3-2) to TRBJ2-1; 9 bases agree with TRBD2. Germline V gives CDR1 LGHDT, CDR2 YNNKEL (reference sequence). With V trimmed by 2 bases and J by 10 bases, 9 bases remained unmatched. The CDR3 loop spans 15 amino acids. CDR3 protein: CASSQNTLAGREQFF. Here the CDR3 DNA reads TGTGCCAGCAGCCAAAATACGCTAGCGGGGAGGGAGCAGTTCTTC.

The rearrangement links TRBV6-4 to TRBJ2-1; 9 bases line up with TRBD1. Germline V gene sequence: CDR1 MRHNA, CDR2 SNTAGT. J lost 9 bases, V lost 0 bases, and 0 bases had no gene match. The CDR3 extends over 13 amino acids. The CDR3 bases are TGTGCCAGCAGTGACTCGGACAGGGGTGAGCAGTTCTTC. Amino acids: CASSDSDRGEQFF.

V usage is TRBV21-1 and J usage is TRBJ2-1; TRBD2, the table's D call, was not compared with the DNA. TRBV21-1 is labeled a pseudogene. This CDR3 contains 19 residues. The CDR3 region is CASSTAEVVLAGEINEQFF. The CDR3 bases are TGTGCCAGCAGCACCGCTGAGGTAGTACTAGCGGGAGAGATCAATGAGCAGTTCTTC.

The CDR3 sequence is CASSEGGRRRLQPQHF. The CDR3 bases are TGTGCCAGCAGTGAGGGGGGGAGAAGGAGGTTACAGCCCCAGCATTTT. The V call is TRBV2, the J call TRBJ1-5; D perhaps matches TRBD1 (5 bases). Per germline, CDR1 SNHLY and CDR2 FYNNEI. This CDR3 comprises 16 residues. Trimming removed 3 bases from V and 7 bases from J, with 19 bases in between. Supplemented by reference TRBV2 and TRBJ1-5, the full variable domain reads EPEVTQTPSHQVTQMGQEVILRCVPISNHLYFYWYRQILGQKVEFLVSFYNNEISEKSEIFDDQFSVERPDGSNFTLKIRSTKLEDSAMYFCASSEGGRRRLQPQHFGDGTRLSIL.